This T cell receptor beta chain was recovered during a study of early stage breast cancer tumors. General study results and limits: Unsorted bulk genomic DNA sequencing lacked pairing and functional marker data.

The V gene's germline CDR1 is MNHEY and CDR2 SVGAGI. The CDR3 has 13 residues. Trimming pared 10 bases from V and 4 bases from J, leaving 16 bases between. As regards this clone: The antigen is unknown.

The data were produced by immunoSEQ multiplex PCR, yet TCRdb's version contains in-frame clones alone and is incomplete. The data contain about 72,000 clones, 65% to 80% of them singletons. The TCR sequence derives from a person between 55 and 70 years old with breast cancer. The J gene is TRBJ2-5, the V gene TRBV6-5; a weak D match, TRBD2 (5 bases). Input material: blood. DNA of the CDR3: TGTGCCACCGGACTCAATCGCGCAGAGACCCAGTACTTC. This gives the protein CATGLNRAETQYF.